This T cell receptor (beta chain) is drawn from a study of shared clonotypes between healthy human individuals. The repertoire was sequenced with immunoSEQ multiplex PCR; TCRdb's copy has only in-frame clones and lacks some. The sample gives about 2.4 million clones, 80% to 95% of which show up once; approximately 0.37% is in the top ten. Germline CDR1 SGHRS, CDR2 YFSETQ. Trimming removed 2 bases from V and 8 bases from J; junction bases left unmatched: 5. CDR3 length equals 14 residues. For this clone: The sample carries other DNA sequences with the same CDR3.

The rearrangement uses TRBV5-1 and TRBJ1-4; 8 bases match TRBD1. The specimen was naive CD4+ T cells from PBMCs. Subset described: CD45RA+ positively selected. The origin of this receptor is a man aged 18 to 30 in good health. Some clones in this sample may be carry-over from other donors' samples. The CDR3 DNA follows: TGCGCCAGCAGCTTTGGACAGGGTGGGGAAAAACTGTTTTTT. Amino acid sequence: CASSFGQGGEKLFF. The full variable domain, with the rest looked up from reference TRBV5-1 and TRBJ1-4, is KAGVTQTPRYLIKTRGQQVTLSCSPISGHRSVSWYQQTPGQGLQFLFEYFSETQRNKGNFPGRFSGRQFSNSRSEMNVSTLELGDSALYLCASSFGQGGEKLFFGSGTQLSVL.